This T cell receptor (beta chain) was identified during a study of PD-L1 blockade in urothelial cancer. At the level of the study: Atezolizumab 1,200 mg was given intravenously every 3 weeks, starting 2014. Blood-derived samples held a median roughly 140,000 T cells. Researchers looked at the blood 3 weeks (second dose) and 6 weeks after treatment began.

Time point reported: pretreatment peripheral blood. CDR3 length equals 14 residues. From germline, CDR1 is SGHRS and CDR2 YFSETQ. V lost 3 bases and J lost 2; bases outside the gene matches: 1. General study results and limits: At the 3-week point, tumor-associated blood clones expanded more in durable-benefit patients.

The assay was immunoSEQ multiplex PCR, and TCRdb's table has in-frame clones only and misses some. The sample lists over 75,000 clones; roughly 90% were seen once. As regards this clone: Its antigen is not identified.

This sample comprised PBMCs, obtained around atezolizumab (anti-PD-L1) treatment. The sequence came from a woman of 80 years or more with urothelial cancer. V and J are TRBV5-1 and TRBJ2-5; 10 nucleotides match TRBD1. CDR3 coding DNA: TGCGCCAGCAGCTGGGACAGGGGTCAAGAGACCCAGTACTTC. Translating it yields CASSWDRGQETQYF.